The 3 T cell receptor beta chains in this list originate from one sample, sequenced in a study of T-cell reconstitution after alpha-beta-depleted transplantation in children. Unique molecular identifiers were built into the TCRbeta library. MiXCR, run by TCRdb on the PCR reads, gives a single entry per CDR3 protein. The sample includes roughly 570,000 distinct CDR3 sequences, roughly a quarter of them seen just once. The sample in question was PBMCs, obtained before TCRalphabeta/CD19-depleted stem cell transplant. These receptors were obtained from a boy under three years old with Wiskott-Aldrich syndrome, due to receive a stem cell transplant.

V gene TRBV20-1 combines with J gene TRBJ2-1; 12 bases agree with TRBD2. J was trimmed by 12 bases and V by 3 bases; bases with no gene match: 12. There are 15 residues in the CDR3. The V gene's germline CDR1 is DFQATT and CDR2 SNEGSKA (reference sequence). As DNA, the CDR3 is TGCAGTGCTAGGCAACCGGGACTAGCGGGTAATCGGCAGTTCTTC. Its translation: CSARQPGLAGNRQFF.

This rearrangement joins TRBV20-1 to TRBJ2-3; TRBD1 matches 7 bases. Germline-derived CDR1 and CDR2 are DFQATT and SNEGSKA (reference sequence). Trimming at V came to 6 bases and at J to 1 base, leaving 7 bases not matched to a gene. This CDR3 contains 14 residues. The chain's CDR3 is CSANRGAGTDTQYF. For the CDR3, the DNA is TGCAGTGCGAACAGGGGAGCGGGCACAGATACGCAGTATTTT.

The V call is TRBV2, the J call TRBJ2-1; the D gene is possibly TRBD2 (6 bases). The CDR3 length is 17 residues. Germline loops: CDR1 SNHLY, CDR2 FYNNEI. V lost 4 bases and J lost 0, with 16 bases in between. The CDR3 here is CASSGYSGLSSYNEQFF. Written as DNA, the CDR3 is TGTGCCAGCAGTGGGTACAGCGGGCTTAGCTCCTACAATGAGCAGTTCTTC. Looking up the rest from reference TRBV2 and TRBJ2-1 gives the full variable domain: EPEVTQTPSHQVTQMGQEVILRCVPISNHLYFYWYRQILGQKVEFLVSFYNNEISEKSEIFDDQFSVERPDGSNFTLKIRSTKLEDSAMYFCASSGYSGLSSYNEQFFGPGTRLTVL.